This entry features one TCR beta chain sequence. There are a few counts of this clonotype. Its specific antigen is unknown. Nothing much larger sits one base from this clone, and base qualities are not available. These data come from a study of identical twins (dated by TCRdb to about 2016). Notes on the research overall: The study deep-sequenced TCR alpha and beta repertoires from monozygotic twins, unrelated adults of various ages and cord blood to test whether fetal clonotypes persist. To rule out contamination, the twin experiments were replicated at different times with different library preparation protocols. The study at large found these results: Zero-insertion analyses could be partly confounded by invariant T cells such as MAIT and iNKT, although diverse VJ usage argued against such confounding for most clonotypes. Abundant cord blood beta clonotypes had fewer insertions, young adult naive repertoires showed a similar but weaker trend, and memory repertoires showed no such trend. Out-of-frame TCR alpha sequences shared between twins showed an excess of low generation-probability sequences compared with coincidental sharing between unrelated individuals. Out-of-frame TCR alpha sharing in monozygotic twins was systematically underestimated by recombination models, whereas sharing between unrelated individuals was in agreement with the recombination models. A weaker excess of twin sharing was found in beta out-of-frame sequences because the signal-to-noise ratio was lowered by fewer shared sequences. Because the same donors could not be followed over many years, conclusions were based on cross-sectional statistical analysis.

The V and J ends are trimmed by 0 bases and 0 bases, leaving 12 bases between them. From the cysteine up to the phenylalanine, the CDR3 has a length of 16 residues. CDR3 DNA is the only sequence kept; it has 48 bases, read in frame from the first base. CDR1 and CDR2 were assigned from the germline V gene as LGHNA and YNFKEQ. Library method: 5' RACE. TCRdb names Illumina HiSeq 2000 as the instrument used. Template switching added a universal primer binding site, and the final cDNA carried a unique molecular identifier that allowed TCR cDNA molecules to be counted accurately. Specific primers in the conserved constant-segment region were used to synthesize first-strand cDNA for the TCR alpha and beta chains. Each cDNA library was double barcoded, with a SMART-Mk sample barcode plus Illumina barcodes, to control for contamination. TruSeq adapter sequences and Illumina sample barcodes were added in two successive PCR steps. TCR alpha and beta cDNA libraries were sequenced on the Illumina HiSeq platform with custom primers. The authors' analysis ran thus. MiGEC processed the raw reads to extract unique molecular identifiers, while MiXCR was used to determine the CDR3 positions. For each individual, recombination models were inferred using an EM algorithm with the repgenHMM and IGoR tools. The tcR package in R was used for shared clonotype analysis, with sharing normalized by the product of cloneset sizes. Out-of-frame nonproductive sequences were analyzed to study raw recombination free of thymic and clonal selection effects. TCRdb reprocessing: public reads trimmed at Q25 with fastp, clones called with MiXCR, in-frame beta chains kept. CDR3 protein duplicates are merged, each entry listing the most common genes and DNA. The V and J calls come from TCRdb's annotation, not from the publication. This sample holds more than 200,000 distinct CDR3 sequences; over 12% were observed only once. Under 9.5% of the sample is in the top ten clones.

Every donor in the study was a healthy Caucasian. Miltenyi CD45RO+ enrichment and human naive T-cell isolation kits were used to isolate memory (CD45RO+) and naive T cells from PBMC. Sample: memory (CD45RO+) T cells sorted from blood. According to the study, the label for this sample's cell subset or site signals: CD45RO+ enriched T cells. In this chain, TRBV4-2 is recombined with TRBJ2-7, and possibly TRBD2, on 6 matching bases. This TCR derives from a young woman in good health. The nucleotides are TGTGCCAGCAGCCAAGATTTTTACGGGAGCTCCTACGAGCAGTACTTC. Translated, it gives CASSQDFYGSSYEQYF.